A single TCR beta chain is shown here with its context. The entry originates in a study of response to subunit inactivated influenza vaccine. The CDR3 is made up of 16 amino acids. V lost 4 bases, J lost 4 bases, and 9 bases stayed unmatched. TCRdb reanalysed the RT-PCR reads using MiXCR and keeps one entry per CDR3 protein. This repertoire shows over 400,000 distinct CDR3 sequences, 10% to 15% found once; its top ten account for around 13%. The V gene is TRBV12-3 or TRBV12-4, the J gene TRBJ2-3; TRBD1 agrees at 9 bases. The TCR sequence derives from a man aged 50-59 years who received an inactivated influenza vaccine. The input for sequencing was PBMCs from blood, taken 35 to 45 days after vaccination. The chain's CDR3 is CASSSWDRERSDTQYF. In DNA form, the CDR3 reads TGTGCCAGCAGTTCCTGGGACAGGGAGCGTTCAGATACGCAGTATTTT.